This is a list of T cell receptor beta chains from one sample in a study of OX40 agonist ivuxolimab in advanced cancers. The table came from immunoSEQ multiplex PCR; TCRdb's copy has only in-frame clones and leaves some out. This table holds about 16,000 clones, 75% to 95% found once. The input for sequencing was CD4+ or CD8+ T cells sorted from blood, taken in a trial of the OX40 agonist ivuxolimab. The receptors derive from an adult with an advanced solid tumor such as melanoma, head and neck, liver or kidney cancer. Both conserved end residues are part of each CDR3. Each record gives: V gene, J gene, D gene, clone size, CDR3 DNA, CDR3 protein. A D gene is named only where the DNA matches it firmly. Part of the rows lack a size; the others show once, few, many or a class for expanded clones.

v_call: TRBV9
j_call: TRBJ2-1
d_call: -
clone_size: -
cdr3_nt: TGTGCCAGCAGCGTAGATCAGGGTAGGGGGGATGAGCAGTTCTTC
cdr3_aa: CASSVDQGRGDEQFF

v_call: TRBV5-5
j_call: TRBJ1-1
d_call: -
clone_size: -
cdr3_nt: TGTGCCAGCAGCTTGGGGACTGAAGCTTTCTTT
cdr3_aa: CASSLGTEAFF

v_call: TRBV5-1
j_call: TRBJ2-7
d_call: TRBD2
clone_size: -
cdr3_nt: TGCGCCAGCAGCCCTACTAGCGGGAGCCCCTCCTACGAGCAGTACTTC
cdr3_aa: CASSPTSGSPSYEQYF

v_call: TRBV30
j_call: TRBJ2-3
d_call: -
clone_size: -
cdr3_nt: TGTGCCTGGAATTTGGTGTCTCCAGATACGCAGTATTTT
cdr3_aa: CAWNLVSPDTQYF

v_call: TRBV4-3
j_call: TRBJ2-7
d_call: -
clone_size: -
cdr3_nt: TGCGCCAGCAGCCAAAGGAGGGCCGGTTACGAGCAGTACTTC
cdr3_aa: CASSQRRAGYEQYF

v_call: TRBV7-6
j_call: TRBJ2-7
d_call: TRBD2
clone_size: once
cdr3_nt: TGTGCCAGCAGCTTAGGACTAGCGGGGCCCCACGAGCAGTACTTC
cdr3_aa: CASSLGLAGPHEQYF

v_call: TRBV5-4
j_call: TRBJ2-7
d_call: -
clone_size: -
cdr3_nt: TGTGCCAGCAGCACGGAAGGGACGGGGTACGAGCAGTACTTC
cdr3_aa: CASSTEGTGYEQYF

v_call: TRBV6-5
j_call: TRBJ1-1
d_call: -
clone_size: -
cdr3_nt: TGTGCCACTGCGGGGCTGAACACTGAAGCTTTCTTT
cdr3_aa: CATAGLNTEAFF

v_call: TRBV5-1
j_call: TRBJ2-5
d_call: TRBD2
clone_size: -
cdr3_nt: TGCGCCAGCGAGAGAGAAGGACTAGCGGGAGGGACCCAGTACTTC
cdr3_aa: CASEREGLAGGTQYF

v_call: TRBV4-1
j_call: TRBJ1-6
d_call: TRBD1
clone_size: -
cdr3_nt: TGCGCCAGCAGCGGGACAGCCAATTCACCCCTCCACTTT
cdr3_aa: CASSGTANSPLHF

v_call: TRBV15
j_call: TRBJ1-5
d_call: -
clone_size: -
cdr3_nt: TGTGCCACCAGCAGAGATGTGGACACCTATAGCAATCAGCCCCAGCATTTT
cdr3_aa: CATSRDVDTYSNQPQHF

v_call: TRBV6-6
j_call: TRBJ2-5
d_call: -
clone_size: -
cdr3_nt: TGTGCCAGCAGTTACTCAGCGGTGGGAGAGACCCAGTACTTC
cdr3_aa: CASSYSAVGETQYF

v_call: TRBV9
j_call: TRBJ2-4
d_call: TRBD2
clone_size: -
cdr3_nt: TGTGCCAGCAGCGCTCAACAAGCGGGGGGCCGGGCGTACTTC
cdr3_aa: CASSAQQAGGRAYF

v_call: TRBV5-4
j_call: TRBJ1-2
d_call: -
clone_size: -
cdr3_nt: TGCGCCAGCAGCCAAGATGGCAGTAACTTATGGGGCTACACCTTC
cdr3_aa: CASSQDGSNLWGYTF

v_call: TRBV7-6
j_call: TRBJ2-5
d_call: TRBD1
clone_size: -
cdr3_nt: TGTGCCAGCAGCAGGGGGCGGGTGGAGACCCAGTACTTC
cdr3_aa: CASSRGRVETQYF

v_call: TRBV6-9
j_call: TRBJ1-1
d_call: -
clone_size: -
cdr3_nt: TGTGCCAGCAGTTACGCGAGTGAAGCTTTCTTT
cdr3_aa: CASSYASEAFF

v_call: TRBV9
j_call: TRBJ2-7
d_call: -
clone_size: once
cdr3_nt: TGTGCCAGCAGCGCCTGGGGGGGCAACTACGAGCAGTACTTC
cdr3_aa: CASSAWGGNYEQYF

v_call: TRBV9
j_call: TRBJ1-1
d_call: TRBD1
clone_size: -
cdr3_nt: TGTGCCAGCAGCGCGTCCCGGGACAGGGCCCGGGACACTGAAGCTTTCTTT
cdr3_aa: CASSASRDRARDTEAFF

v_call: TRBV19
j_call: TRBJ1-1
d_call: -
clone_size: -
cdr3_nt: TGTGCCACCCTGGACCGAGGACACAACACTGAAGCTTTCTTT
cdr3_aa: CATLDRGHNTEAFF

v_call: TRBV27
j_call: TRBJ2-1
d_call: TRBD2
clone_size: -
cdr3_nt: TGTGCCAGCAGTTCAAAGCGGGAGTTGTACAATGAGCAGTTCTTC
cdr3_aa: CASSSKRELYNEQFF

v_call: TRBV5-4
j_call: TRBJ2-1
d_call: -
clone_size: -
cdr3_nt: TGTGCCAGCAGCGCGGGTATGCGGAGCCCGTCCTACAATGAGCAGTTCTTC
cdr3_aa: CASSAGMRSPSYNEQFF

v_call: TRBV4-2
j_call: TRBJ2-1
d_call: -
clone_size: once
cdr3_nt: TGTGCCAGCAGCCAAGATCGACTACTCAACAATGAGCAGTTCTTC
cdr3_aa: CASSQDRLLNNEQFF

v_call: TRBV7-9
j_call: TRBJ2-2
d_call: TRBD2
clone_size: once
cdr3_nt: TGTGCCAGCAGGCTGACTAGCGGGAGCTTCGGGGAGCTGTTTTTT
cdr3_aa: CASRLTSGSFGELFF

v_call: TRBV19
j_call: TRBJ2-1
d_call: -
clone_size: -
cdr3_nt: TGTGCCAGTAGGCCACAGCCGGGGACTGACACCTACAATGAGCAGTTCTTC
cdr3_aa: CASRPQPGTDTYNEQFF

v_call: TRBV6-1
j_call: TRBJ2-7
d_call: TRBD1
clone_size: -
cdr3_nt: TGTGCCAGCAGTGAGCTGCACCTGCCGGGACAGGGGGTCTACGAGCAGTACTTC
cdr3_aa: CASSELHLPGQGVYEQYF

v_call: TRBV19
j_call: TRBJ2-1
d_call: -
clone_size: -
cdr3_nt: TGTGCCAGTAGTAAGACAGTATACAATGAGCAGTTCTTC
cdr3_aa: CASSKTVYNEQFF